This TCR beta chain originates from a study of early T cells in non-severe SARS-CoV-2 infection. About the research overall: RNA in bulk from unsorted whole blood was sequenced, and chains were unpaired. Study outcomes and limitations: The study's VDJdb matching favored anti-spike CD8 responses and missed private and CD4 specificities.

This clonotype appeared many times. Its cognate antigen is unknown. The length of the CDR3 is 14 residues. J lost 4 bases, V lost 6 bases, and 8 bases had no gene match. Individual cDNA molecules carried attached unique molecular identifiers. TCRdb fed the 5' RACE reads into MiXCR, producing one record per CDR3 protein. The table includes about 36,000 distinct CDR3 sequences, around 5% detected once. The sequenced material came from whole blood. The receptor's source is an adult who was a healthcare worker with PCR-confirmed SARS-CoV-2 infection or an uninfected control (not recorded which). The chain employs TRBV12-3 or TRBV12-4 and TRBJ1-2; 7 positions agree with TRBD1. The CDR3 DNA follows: TGTGCCAGCAGCCAGGACAGGTCTATCTATGGCTACACCTTC. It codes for CASSQDRSIYGYTF.